The rows below give T cell receptor beta chains drawn from one sample of a study of CD8 T cells in ankylosing spondylitis. MiXCR was run by TCRdb on the 5' RACE reads, yielding one entry per CDR3 protein. Here the sample spans some 240,000 distinct CDR3 sequences, 6% to 8% being singletons. The specimen was blood, either unsorted or a sorted T cell fraction (not recorded which). These receptors all stem from a male donor with ankylosing spondylitis. CDR3s include the opening cysteine and the closing phenylalanine or tryptophan. The D gene is left open where the match is weak. Size is stated for part of the rows, as once, few or many counts, or as a class when the clone is expanded.

J | size | V | D | CDR3 | DNA
TRBJ2-5 | . | TRBV6-4 | TRBD2 | CAISRRGGEETQYF | TGTGCCATCAGTCGACGGGGGGGGGAGGAGACCCAGTACTTC
TRBJ1-1 | many | TRBV2 | . | CASRGRLNTEAFF | TGTGCCAGCAGAGGACGGTTGAACACTGAAGCTTTCTTT
TRBJ2-5 | many | TRBV28 | TRBD1 | CASRTGTEETQYF | TGTGCCAGCAGGACCGGGACAGAAGAGACCCAGTACTTC
TRBJ2-1 | . | TRBV12-3/TRBV12-4 | TRBD1 | CASRGTGGPTNEQFF | TGTGCCAGCAGGGGGACAGGGGGACCTACTAATGAGCAGTTCTTC
TRBJ2-1 | many | TRBV3-1 | . | CASSQTGVASSYNEQFF | TGTGCCAGCAGCCAAACAGGAGTCGCGAGCTCCTACAATGAGCAGTTCTTC
TRBJ1-3 | many | TRBV11-2 | TRBD1 | CASSLRRGQRFSGNTIYF | TGTGCCAGCAGCCTGAGGCGGGGACAGAGATTCTCTGGAAACACCATATATTTT
TRBJ2-7 | many | TRBV7-8 | . | CASSLGRSFSYEQYF | TGTGCCAGCAGCTTGGGCAGGAGTTTCTCCTACGAGCAGTACTTC
TRBJ2-2 | many | TRBV6-5 | . | CASSSQQEINTGELFF | TGTGCCAGCAGTTCCCAACAGGAGATAAACACCGGGGAGCTGTTTTTT
TRBJ1-2 | many | TRBV12-3/TRBV12-4 | . | CASSSGGTNYGYTF | TGTGCCAGCTCCTCCGGGGGGACTAACTATGGCTACACCTTC
TRBJ2-7 | . | TRBV9 | TRBD1 | CASSAGQPNYEQYF | TGTGCCAGCAGCGCGGGACAGCCGAACTACGAGCAGTACTTC
TRBJ1-6 | many | TRBV4-1 | TRBD1 | CASSPGQGPDSPLHF | TGCGCCAGCAGCCCAGGACAGGGGCCGGATTCACCCCTCCACTTT
TRBJ1-1 | many | TRBV12-3/TRBV12-4 | . | CASTSDLSTGAFF | TGTGCCAGCACCTCGGACCTCTCCACTGGGGCTTTCTTT
TRBJ2-2 | many | TRBV7-9 | . | CASIKDTGELFF | TGTGCCAGCATTAAGGACACCGGGGAGCTGTTTTTT
TRBJ1-5 | many | TRBV1 | . | CTSSQVVGQPQHF | TGCACCAGCAGCCAAGTCGTCGGCCAGCCCCAGCATTTT
TRBJ2-7 | many | TRBV9 | TRBD1 | CASSTPKDGTGYEQYF | TGTGCCAGCAGTACCCCCAAAGACGGGACAGGCTACGAGCAGTACTTC
TRBJ2-7 | many | TRBV28 | . | CASSSIGGEQYF | TGTGCCAGCAGCTCAATCGGGGGCGAGCAGTACTTC
TRBJ1-5 | few | TRBV7-9 | . | CASSPDGNQPQHF | TGTGCCAGCAGCCCAGACGGCAATCAGCCCCAGCATTTT
TRBJ2-1 | few | TRBV11-1 | TRBD2 | CASTPQREFFNEQFF | TGTGCCAGCACCCCTCAGCGGGAGTTCTTCAATGAGCAGTTCTTC
TRBJ2-3 | many | TRBV27 | . | CASRQRQIFSDTQYF | TGTGCCAGCAGGCAAAGACAAATATTTTCAGATACGCAGTATTTT
TRBJ1-5 | few | TRBV6-1 | TRBD1 | CASRVTGDSNQPQHF | TGTGCCAGCAGAGTAACAGGGGATAGCAATCAGCCCCAGCATTTT
TRBJ1-2 | many | TRBV11-2 | TRBD1 | CASSLLTRGGTGYTF | TGTGCCAGCAGCTTATTGACCAGGGGGGGGACGGGCTACACCTTC
TRBJ2-1 | many | TRBV7-9 | TRBD2 | CASSYGLAESNEQFF | TGTGCCAGCAGCTATGGACTAGCGGAAAGCAATGAGCAGTTCTTC
TRBJ2-2 | . | TRBV28 | TRBD1 | CASSLDRAGLNTGELFF | TGTGCCAGCAGTTTAGACAGGGCAGGGTTGAACACCGGGGAGCTGTTTTTT
TRBJ2-1 | many | TRBV4-1 | . | CASSPNTWKQFF | TGCGCCAGCAGCCCGAACACCTGGAAGCAGTTCTTC
TRBJ2-1 | . | TRBV4-3 | . | CASSQYSGTPGGEQFF | TGCGCCAGCAGCCAATATAGCGGCACCCCGGGCGGTGAGCAGTTCTTC
TRBJ2-2 | many | TRBV27 | TRBD2 | CASSFPSGSTNTGELFF | TGTGCCAGCAGTTTCCCTAGCGGGAGTACGAACACCGGGGAGCTGTTTTTT
TRBJ1-2 | few | TRBV20-1 | . | CSARTPPINYGYTF | TGCAGTGCTAGGACACCACCTATTAACTATGGCTACACCTTC
TRBJ2-7 | many | TRBV28 | TRBD1 | CASSSRDRVGYEQYF | TGTGCCAGCAGTTCCCGGGACAGGGTCGGGTACGAGCAGTACTTC